The T cell receptor (beta chain) under discussion was sequenced for a study of blood T cells in healthy people across ages. Study observations and caveats: Among T cells, TCR beta diversity per million cells dropped roughly linearly as age rose.

As for this clonotype: Its antigen is unknown.

Per sample, a minimum of 6 million PBMCs were isolated. CDR3 length: 12 residues. Trimming cost V 8 bases and J 4 bases, with 11 bases left between them. Germline CDR1 and CDR2: SNHLY and FYNNEI. Primed by a sample-barcoded 5' primer and a J-beta primer mix, a second PCR proceeded for roughly 7 to 12 cycles. Sequencing of every sample gave 2.5 million or more CDR3-containing paired-end reads. TCRdb itself ran the 5' RACE reads through MiXCR, one entry per CDR3 protein. The sample has some 800,000 distinct CDR3 sequences, 40% to 50% seen once. Sequences were obtained from blood. The V call is TRBV2, the J call TRBJ1-1, with a tentative D call TRBD1 (5 bases). The receptor comes from a man aged 60 to 75 in good health. The CDR3 DNA sequence: TGTGCCAGCGACCGGGGGGGCACTGAAGCTTTCTTT. Translation: CASDRGGTEAFF.